This T cell receptor (beta chain) was retrieved from a study of T cells after somatic rescue of genetic block. Sequenced by immunoSEQ multiplex PCR; TCRdb stores in-frame clones only, minus some. The table shows about 88,000 clones, with over 80% occurring only once. The CDR3 covers 13 residues. Germline loops: CDR1 SGHVS, CDR2 FQNEAQ. V dropped 1 base and J dropped 11 bases, with 14 bases sitting between them. Input material: peripheral blood mononuclear cells (PBMCs). The receptor comes from a woman between 18 and 29 years old. V gene TRBV7-8 combines with J gene TRBJ1-1; TRBD1 might be the D (5 bases). CDR3: CASSLDQGRVAFF. The CDR3 bases are TGTGCCAGCAGCTTAGACCAGGGAAGGGTGGCTTTCTTT. Combining the CDR3 with reference TRBV7-8 and TRBJ1-1 gives the whole variable domain GAGVSQSPRYKVAKRGQDVALRCDPISGHVSLFWYQQALGQGPEFLTYFQNEAQLDKSGLPSDRFFAERPEGSVSTLKIQRTQQEDSAVYLCASSLDQGRVAFFGQGTRLTVV.